This TCR beta chain was obtained from a study of cytomegalovirus exposure and HLA in healthy donors. Study background: Around 80 million unique TCR sequences came from HLA-typed donors in an early release.

The PCR made use of 60 Vbeta and 13 Jbeta primers. Generated by immunoSEQ multiplex PCR, the TCRdb table keeps only in-frame clones and is missing some. Counted here are some 87,000 clones, about four fifths occurring once; the ten biggest clones make up approximately 6%. Study results and caveats: Cytomegalovirus-associated TCR beta chains were listed, numbering some 180. The authors judged a highly shared variant cluster likely a sequencing artifact.

Comments on this clone: Its antigen is undetermined.

The clonotype was recovered from a man between 18 and 29 years old in good health and CMV-seropositive. Sequencing used PBMCs.

The CDR3: CASSPPADQGYEQYF. CDR3 sequence (DNA): TGTGCCAGCAGTCCCCCCGCGGATCAGGGGTACGAGCAGTACTTC. The V and J genes are TRBV28 and TRBJ2-7; a possible D gene is TRBD1 (6 bases). Trimming took off 5 bases at V and 4 bases at J, with 18 bases between the two ends. CDR1 MDHEN and CDR2 SYDVKM come from the germline V gene. There are 15 residues in the CDR3. The full variable domain, in which reference TRBV28 and TRBJ2-7 provide the parts outside the CDR3, is DVKVTQSSRYLVKRTGEKVFLECVQDMDHENMFWYRQDPGLGLRLIYFSYDVKMKEKGDIPEGYSVSREKKERFSLILESASTNQTSMYLCASSPPADQGYEQYFGPGTRLTVT.